Many counts were recorded for the clone carrying this T cell receptor (beta chain). The antigen remains undetermined. The study amplified TCR beta CDR3 regions using RNA transcripts. An initial RT-PCR round employing HTBI primers preceded a second-round multiplex PCR. TCRdb re-derived calls from the multiplex PCR reads in MiXCR, one entry per CDR3 protein. The repertoire consists of 200,000 to 250,000 distinct CDR3 sequences, with 20% to 25% occurring once and the leading ten covering about 46%. This specimen comes from a study of Graves' ophthalmopathy and Graves' hyperthyroidism. Study background: Before any treatment was given, at initial diagnosis, peripheral blood was collected. Study-wide points: In blood, most expanded thyroid clonotypes above 0.001 frequency were also detected.

The CDR3 runs 14 residues. V was clipped by 6 bases and J by 3 bases; unmatched bases: 3. PBMCs were isolated by Ficoll-Paque density gradient centrifugation, using around 10 ml of fresh peripheral blood as the starting material. Sequencing was done on a sample of peripheral blood. The source of this sequence is a woman aged 45 to 65 with Graves' ophthalmopathy. V is TRBV12-3 or TRBV12-4 and J is TRBJ2-7; 12 bases are shared with TRBD2. The chain's CDR3 is CASSQTSGGYEQYF. Here the CDR3 DNA reads TGTGCCAGCAGCCAGACTAGCGGGGGCTACGAGCAGTACTTC.